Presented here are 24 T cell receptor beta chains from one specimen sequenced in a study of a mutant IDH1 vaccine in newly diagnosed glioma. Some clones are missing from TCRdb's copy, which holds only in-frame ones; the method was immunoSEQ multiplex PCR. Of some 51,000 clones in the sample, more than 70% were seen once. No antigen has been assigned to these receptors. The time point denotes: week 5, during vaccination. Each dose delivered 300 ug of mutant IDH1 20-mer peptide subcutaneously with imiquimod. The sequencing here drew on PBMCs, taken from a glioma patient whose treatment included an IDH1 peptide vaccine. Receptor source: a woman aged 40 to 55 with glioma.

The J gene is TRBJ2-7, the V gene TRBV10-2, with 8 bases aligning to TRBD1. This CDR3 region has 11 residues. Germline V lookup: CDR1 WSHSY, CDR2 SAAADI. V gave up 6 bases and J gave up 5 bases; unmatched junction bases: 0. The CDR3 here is CASRTGDEQYF. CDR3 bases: TGCGCCAGCAGGACAGGGGACGAGCAGTACTTC.

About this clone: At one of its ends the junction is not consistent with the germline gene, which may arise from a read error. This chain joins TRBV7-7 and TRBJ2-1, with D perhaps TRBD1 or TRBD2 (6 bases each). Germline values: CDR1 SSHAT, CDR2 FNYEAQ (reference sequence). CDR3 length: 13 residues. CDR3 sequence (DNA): TGTGCTAGCAGCATGAACGGGGGCGATGAGCAGTTCTTC. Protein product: CASSMNGGDEQFF. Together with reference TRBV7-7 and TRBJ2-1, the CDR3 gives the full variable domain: GAGVSQSPRYKVTKRGQDVTLRCDPISSHATLYWYQQALGQGPEFLTYFNYEAQPDKSGLPSDRFSAERPEGSISTLTIQRTEQRDSAMYRCASSMNGGDEQFFGPGTRLTVL.

The CDR3 bases are TGTGCCAGCAGCTTGGGGCAGGGAGGCAGCTACGAGCAGTACTTC. It is translated as CASSLGQGGSYEQYF. The chain uses TRBV5-6 and TRBJ2-5; weak D call: TRBD2 (6 bases). The J call may be wrong; the DNA end is better matched by TRBJ2-7. Germline V gene lookup returns CDR1 SGHDT and CDR2 YYEEEE. The CDR3 extends over 15 amino acids.

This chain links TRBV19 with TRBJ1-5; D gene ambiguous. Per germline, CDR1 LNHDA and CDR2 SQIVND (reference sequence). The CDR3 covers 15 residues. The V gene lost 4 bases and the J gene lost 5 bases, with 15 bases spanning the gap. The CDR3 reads CASSRGTRPDQPQHF. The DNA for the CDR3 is TGTGCCAGTAGTAGGGGAACTCGCCCGGATCAGCCCCAGCATTTT.

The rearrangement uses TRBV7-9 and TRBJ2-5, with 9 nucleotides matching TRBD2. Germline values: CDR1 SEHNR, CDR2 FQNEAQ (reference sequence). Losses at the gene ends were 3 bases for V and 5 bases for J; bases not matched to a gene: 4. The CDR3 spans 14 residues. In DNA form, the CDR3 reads TGTGCCAGCAGCTTCGGGACTAGCCGGGAGACCCAGTACTTC. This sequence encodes CASSFGTSRETQYF. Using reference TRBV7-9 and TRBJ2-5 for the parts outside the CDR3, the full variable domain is DTGVSQNPRHKITKRGQNVTFRCDPISEHNRLYWYRQTLGQGPEFLTYFQNEAQLEKSRLLSDRFSAERPKGSFSTLEIQRTEQGDSAMYLCASSFGTSRETQYFGPGTRLLVL.

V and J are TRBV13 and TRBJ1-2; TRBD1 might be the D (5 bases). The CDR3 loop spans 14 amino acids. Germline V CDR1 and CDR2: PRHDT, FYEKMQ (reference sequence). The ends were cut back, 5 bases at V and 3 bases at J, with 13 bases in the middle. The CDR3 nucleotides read TGTGCCAGCAGCCCTGAGTGGGGGGACTATGGCTACACCTTC. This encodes CASSPEWGDYGYTF.

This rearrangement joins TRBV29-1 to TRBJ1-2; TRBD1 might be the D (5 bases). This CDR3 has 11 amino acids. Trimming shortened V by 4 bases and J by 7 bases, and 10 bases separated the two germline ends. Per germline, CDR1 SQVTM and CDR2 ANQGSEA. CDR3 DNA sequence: TGCAGCGTTGCACGGAGGGGTGGCTACACCTTC. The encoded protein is CSVARRGGYTF. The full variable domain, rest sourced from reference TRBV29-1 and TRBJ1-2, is SAVISQKPSRDICQRGTSLTIQCQVDSQVTMMFWYRQQPGQSLTLIATANQGSEATYESGFVIDKFPISRPNLTFSTLTVSNMSPEDSSIYLCSVARRGGYTFGSGTRLTVV.

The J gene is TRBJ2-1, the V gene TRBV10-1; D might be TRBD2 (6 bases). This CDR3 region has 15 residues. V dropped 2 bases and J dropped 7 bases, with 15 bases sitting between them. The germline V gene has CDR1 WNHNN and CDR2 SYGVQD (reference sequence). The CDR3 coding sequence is TGCGCCAGCAGTGAGAGGGAGGTAGCCCTTAATGAGCAGTTCTTC. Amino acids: CASSEREVALNEQFF.

CDR3 bases: TGCAGCGCTCGACAGGGGGCCAACTATGGCTACACCTTC. Residues: CSARQGANYGYTF. J is TRBJ1-2 and V is TRBV29-1; TRBD1 aligns across 10 bases. The germline CDR1 and CDR2 sequences are SQVTM and ANQGSEA. The CDR3 spans 13 residues. After removal of 7 bases from V and 2 bases from J, the junction contained 4 bases not matched to a gene.

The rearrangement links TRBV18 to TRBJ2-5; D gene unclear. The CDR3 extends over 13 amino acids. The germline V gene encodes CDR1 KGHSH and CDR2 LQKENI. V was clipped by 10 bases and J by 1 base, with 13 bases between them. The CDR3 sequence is CATQPTLQETQYF. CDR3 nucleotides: TGTGCCACCCAACCGACACTCCAAGAGACCCAGTACTTC.

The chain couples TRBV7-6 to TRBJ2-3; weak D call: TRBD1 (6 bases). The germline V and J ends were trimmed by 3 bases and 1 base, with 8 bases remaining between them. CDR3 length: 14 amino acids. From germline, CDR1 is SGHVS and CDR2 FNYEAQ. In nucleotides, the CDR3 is TGTGCCAGCAGCTTCGGACAGCGCACAGATACGCAGTATTTT. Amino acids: CASSFGQRTDTQYF.

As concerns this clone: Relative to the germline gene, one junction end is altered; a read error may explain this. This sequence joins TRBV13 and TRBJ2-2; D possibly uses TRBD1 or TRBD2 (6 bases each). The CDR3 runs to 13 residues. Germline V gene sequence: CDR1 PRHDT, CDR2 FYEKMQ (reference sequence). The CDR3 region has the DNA TGTGCCAGCAGCATAGGGGGGACCGGGGAGCTGTTTTTT. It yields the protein CASSIGGTGELFF.

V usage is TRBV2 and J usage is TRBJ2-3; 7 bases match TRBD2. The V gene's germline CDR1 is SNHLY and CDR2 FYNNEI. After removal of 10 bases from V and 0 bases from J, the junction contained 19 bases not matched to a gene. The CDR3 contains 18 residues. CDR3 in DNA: TGTGCCACCGGGGCGAGCGGGGAGGACTACCGTAGCACAGATACGCAGTATTTT. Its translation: CATGASGEDYRSTDTQYF.

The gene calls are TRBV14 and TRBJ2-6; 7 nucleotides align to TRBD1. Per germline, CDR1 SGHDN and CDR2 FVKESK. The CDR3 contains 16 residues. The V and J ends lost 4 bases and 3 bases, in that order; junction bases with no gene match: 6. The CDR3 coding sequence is TGTGCCAGCAGCCCACTCGACAGGGTTGGGGCCAACGTCCTGACTTTC. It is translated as CASSPLDRVGANVLTF. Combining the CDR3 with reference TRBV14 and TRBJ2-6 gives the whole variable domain EAGVTQFPSHSVIEKGQTVTLRCDPISGHDNLYWYRRVMGKEIKFLLHFVKESKQDESGMPNNRFLAERTGGTYSTLKVQPAELEDSGVYFCASSPLDRVGANVLTFGAGSRLTVL.

The CDR3 coding sequence is TGTGCCAGCTTTTTAACCTCTAAGAGGGACAGGGGTAACTATGGCTACACCTTC. Its translation is CASFLTSKRDRGNYGYTF. The gene calls are TRBV7-6 and TRBJ1-2; 10 bases match TRBD1. V lost 8 bases, J lost 1 base, and 16 bases stayed unmatched. The CDR3 covers 18 residues. From germline, CDR1 is SGHVS and CDR2 FNYEAQ. Combining the CDR3 with reference TRBV7-6 and TRBJ1-2 gives the whole variable domain GAGVSQSPRYKVTKRGQDVALRCDPISGHVSLYWYRQALGQGPEFLTYFNYEAQQDKSGLPNDRFSAERPEGSISTLTIQRTEQRDSAMYRCASFLTSKRDRGNYGYTFGSGTRLTVV.

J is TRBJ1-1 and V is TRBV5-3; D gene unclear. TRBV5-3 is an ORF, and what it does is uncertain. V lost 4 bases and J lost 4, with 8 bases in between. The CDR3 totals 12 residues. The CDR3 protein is CARSQSGTEAFF. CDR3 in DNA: TGTGCCAGAAGCCAGTCAGGCACTGAAGCTTTCTTT.

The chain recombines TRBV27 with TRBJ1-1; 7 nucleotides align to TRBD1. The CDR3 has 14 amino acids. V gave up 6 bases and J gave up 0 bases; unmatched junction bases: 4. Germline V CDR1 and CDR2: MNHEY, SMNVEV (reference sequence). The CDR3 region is CASRPTGMNTEAFF. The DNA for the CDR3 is TGTGCCAGCAGGCCGACAGGGATGAACACTGAAGCTTTCTTT.

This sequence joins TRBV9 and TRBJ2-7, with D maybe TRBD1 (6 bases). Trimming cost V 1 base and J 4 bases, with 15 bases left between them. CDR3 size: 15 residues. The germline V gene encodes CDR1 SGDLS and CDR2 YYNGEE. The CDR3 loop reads CASSVSPSQGYEQYF. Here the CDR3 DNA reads TGTGCCAGCAGCGTATCCCCTTCACAGGGATACGAGCAGTACTTC. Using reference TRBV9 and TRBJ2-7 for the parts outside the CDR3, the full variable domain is DSGVTQTPKHLITATGQRVTLRCSPRSGDLSVYWYQQSLDQGLQFLIQYYNGEERAKGNILERFSAQQFPDLHSELNLSSLELGDSALYFCASSVSPSQGYEQYFGPGTRLTVT.

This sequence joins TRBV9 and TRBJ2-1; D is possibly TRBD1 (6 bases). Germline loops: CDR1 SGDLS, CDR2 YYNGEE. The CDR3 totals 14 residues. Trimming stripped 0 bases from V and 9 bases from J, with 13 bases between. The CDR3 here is CASSVGDKTGEQFF. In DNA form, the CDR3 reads TGTGCCAGCAGCGTAGGGGACAAAACGGGTGAGCAGTTCTTC.

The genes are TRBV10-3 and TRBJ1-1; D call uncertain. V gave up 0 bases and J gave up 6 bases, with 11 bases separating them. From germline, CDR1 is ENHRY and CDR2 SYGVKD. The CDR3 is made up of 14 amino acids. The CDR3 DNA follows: TGTGCCATCAGTGAGTCCATCCTAAGGGCTGAAGCTTTCTTT. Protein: CAISESILRAEAFF.

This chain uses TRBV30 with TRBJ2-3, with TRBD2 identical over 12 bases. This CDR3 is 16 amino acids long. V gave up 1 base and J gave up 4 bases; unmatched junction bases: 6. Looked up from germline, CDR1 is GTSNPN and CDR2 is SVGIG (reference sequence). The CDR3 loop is CAWSESLAGGADTQYF. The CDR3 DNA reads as TGTGCCTGGAGTGAATCCCTAGCGGGGGGGGCAGATACGCAGTATTTT.

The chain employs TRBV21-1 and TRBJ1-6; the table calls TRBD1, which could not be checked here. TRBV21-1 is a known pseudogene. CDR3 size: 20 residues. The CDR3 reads CASSKARGQGPSSYNSPLHF. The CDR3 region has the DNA TGTGCCAGCAGCAAAGCACGGGGACAGGGTCCGAGCTCCTATAATTCACCCCTCCACTTT.

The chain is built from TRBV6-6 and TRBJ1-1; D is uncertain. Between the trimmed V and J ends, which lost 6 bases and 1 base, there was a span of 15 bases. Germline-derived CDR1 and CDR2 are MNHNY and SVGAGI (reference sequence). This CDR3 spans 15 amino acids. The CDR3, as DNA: TGTGCCAGCAGGGACCGGGCCTCGCCGAACACTGAAGCTTTCTTT. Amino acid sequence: CASRDRASPNTEAFF.

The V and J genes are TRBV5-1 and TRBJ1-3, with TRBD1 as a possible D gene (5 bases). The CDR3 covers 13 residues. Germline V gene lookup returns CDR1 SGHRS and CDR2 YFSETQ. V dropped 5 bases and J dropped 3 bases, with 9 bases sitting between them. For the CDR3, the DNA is TGCGCCAGCAGGGAAGGGGTTGGAAACACCATATATTTT. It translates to CASREGVGNTIYF. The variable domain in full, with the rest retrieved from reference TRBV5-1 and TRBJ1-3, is KAGVTQTPRYLIKTRGQQVTLSCSPISGHRSVSWYQQTPGQGLQFLFEYFSETQRNKGNFPGRFSGRQFSNSRSEMNVSTLELGDSALYLCASREGVGNTIYFGEGSWLTVV.